This T cell receptor (beta chain) was retrieved from a study of T cells in women clearing cervical HPV infection. Study-wide context: Blood came at first lesion visit for cases, post-clearance for controls.

Germline-derived CDR1 and CDR2 are ENHRY and SYGVKD. V was cut by 0 bases and J by 4 bases, with 6 bases left in between. The CDR3 spans 13 residues. Sequencing used immunoSEQ multiplex PCR; TCRdb keeps in-frame clones, though not all of them. The sample table sets out 35,000 to 45,000 clones. In regard to this clone: The CDR3 goes on 3 residues after the read ends, and that part is filled in from the germline J gene.

V and J are TRBV10-3 and TRBJ1-2, with D hard to call. Sequenced material: blood buffy coat. The TCR originated in a woman between 18 and 70 years old with a cervical HPV16 infection that either progressed to CIN3+ or cleared (not recorded which). Incomplete CDR3 DNA: TGTGCCATCAGTGAGTCCGGTCCCTATGGC. Its protein product is CAISESGPYG. The whole CDR3 protein reads CAISESGPYGYTF.